The present T cell receptor beta chain was sequenced within a study of blood T cell repertoires in COVID-19. For the study at large: The samples span acute and convalescent COVID-19 from the United States, Italy and Spain. PBMCs, B-cell-depleted T cells, or T cells provided the cDNA or gDNA that made up the material.

With respect to this clone: The identical CDR3 is also encoded by other nucleotide sequences in the sample.

Germline V CDR1 and CDR2: MDHEN, SYDVKM. The CDR3 covers 15 residues. Losses at the gene ends were 6 bases for V and 2 bases for J; bases not matched to a gene: 6. Methods used by the authors: Using reference gene primer amplification, nucleated cell counts were estimated. Profiled with immunoSEQ multiplex PCR; TCRdb holds only in-frame clones, not every one. That table gives V, J and clone size, and the DNA gave D and trimming. The sample holds over 200,000 clones, roughly 86% seen once. This chain joins TRBV28 and TRBJ1-5; 8 positions agree with TRBD1. The sequencing input was peripheral blood. The receptor was derived from a woman aged 45 to 65 with acute or convalescent COVID-19. CDR3 bases: TGTGCCAGCAGCCCCGGGACAGGAGGCAATCAGCCCCAGCATTTT. This sequence encodes CASSPGTGGNQPQHF.